This T cell receptor (beta chain) was identified in a study of cytomegalovirus exposure and HLA in healthy donors. Study-wide results and limits: Rarity marked most TCR sequences, yet some public TCRs occurred in many donors.

V shed 5 bases and J shed 2 bases, with 11 bases lying between them. This CDR3 is 14 amino acids long. Germline V lookup: CDR1 PRHDT, CDR2 FYEKMQ (reference sequence). This clone was found once. Its matching antigen is unknown. PCR amplification relied on 60 Vbeta primers (plus 13 Jbeta primers). Here immunoSEQ multiplex PCR was the method, and the copy in TCRdb shows in-frame clones only, minus some. The sample holds about 110,000 clones, around 80% seen once. Sequencing was carried out using PBMCs. The source is a man aged 25-40 years in good health and CMV-seropositive. The chain employs TRBV13 and TRBJ2-3; no clear D gene. Here the CDR3 reads CASSAFGDTDTQYF. The DNA of the CDR3 is TGTGCCAGCAGCGCATTCGGAGACACAGATACGCAGTATTTT.